These 27 T cell receptor beta chains were sequenced from one sample in a study of T cell responses to AZD1222 COVID-19 vaccine. The table came from immunoSEQ multiplex PCR; TCRdb's copy has only in-frame clones and leaves some out. This repertoire shows about 84,000 clones, approximately 83% found once; its top ten account for around 10%. The sequencing used peripheral blood, collected 28 days after the second AZD1222 dose. These receptors were collected from an adult who received the AZD1222 COVID-19 vaccine.

The V gene is TRBV29-1, the J gene TRBJ2-1; maybe TRBD2 (7 bases). There are 12 residues in the CDR3. The V gene lost 0 bases and the J gene lost 12 bases, with 12 bases spanning the gap. The germline V gene encodes CDR1 SQVTM and CDR2 ANQGSEA. The CDR3 coding sequence is TGCAGCGTTGAAGATGGGGGGGCGTGGCAGTTCTTC. Amino acid sequence: CSVEDGGAWQFF.

The chain carries TRBV7-2 and TRBJ2-2; TRBD2 aligns across 15 bases. Germline CDR1 is SGHTA and CDR2 is FQGNSA. After removal of 5 bases from V and 9 bases from J, the junction contained 10 bases not matched to a gene. The length of the CDR3 is 17 residues. CDR3 DNA sequence: TGTGCCAGCAGCCCGACCGGGACTAGCGGGGGGCCCCGGGAGCTGTTTTTT. As protein: CASSPTGTSGGPRELFF.

The rearrangement joins TRBV5-4 to TRBJ2-2; D call uncertain. V shed 4 bases and J shed 3 bases, with 7 bases lying between them. Germline lookup yields CDR1 SGHNT and CDR2 YYREEE (reference sequence). CDR3 length: 13 residues. The CDR3 loop reads CASSPRDTGELFF. CDR3 nucleotide sequence: TGTGCCAGCAGCCCCCGGGACACCGGGGAGCTGTTTTTT.

DNA of the CDR3: TGTGCCCGTCCGCGAGAGGGGCCAGGGAATGGCTACACCTTC. Translated: CARPREGPGNGYTF. This chain links TRBV30 with TRBJ1-2; D may be TRBD1 (5 bases). The CDR3 has 14 amino acids. Between the trimmed V and J ends, which lost 8 bases and 6 bases, there was a span of 22 bases. Germline lookup yields CDR1 GTSNPN and CDR2 SVGIG (reference sequence).

This chain connects TRBV5-1 to TRBJ1-1, with D maybe TRBD1 (6 bases). The CDR3 extends over 15 amino acids. Germline lookup yields CDR1 SGHRS and CDR2 YFSETQ. With 2 bases removed from V and 1 base from J, the gap between germline ends came to 12 bases. The CDR3 DNA sequence: TGCGCCAGCAGCTTAAGGGGGGGCCCGAACACTGAAGCTTTCTTT. As protein: CASSLRGGPNTEAFF.

The chain carries TRBV9 and TRBJ1-6, with TRBD1 identical over 12 bases. This CDR3 contains 15 residues. Germline CDR1 reads SGDLS; CDR2 reads YYNGEE. Unmatched junction bases numbered 3, after V lost 2 bases and J lost 9 bases. CDR3 nucleotide sequence: TGTGCCAGCAGCGTGGGGGGACAGGGGGCTTCACCCCTCCACTTT. Protein sequence: CASSVGGQGASPLHF.

The chain has TRBV5-8 and TRBJ2-6; 7 bases fit TRBD1. Germline CDR1 is SGHTS and CDR2 is YDEGEE. Trimming cost V 5 bases and J 3 bases; bases outside gene matches: 5. This CDR3 contains 15 residues. The CDR3 reads CASRTGEFGANVLTF. The CDR3 nucleotides read TGTGCCAGCAGAACAGGGGAGTTTGGGGCCAACGTCCTGACTTTC.

J is TRBJ2-2 and V is TRBV28, with 7 bases identical to TRBD1. The CDR3 has 15 amino acids. V was clipped by 6 bases and J by 2 bases; unmatched bases: 6. Germline V gene data show CDR1 as MDHEN and CDR2 as SYDVKM. The DNA for the CDR3 is TGTGCCAGCAGCCGACAGGGCTTTAACACCGGGGAGCTGTTTTTT. Protein sequence: CASSRQGFNTGELFF. Drawing the rest from reference TRBV28 and TRBJ2-2, the complete variable domain is DVKVTQSSRYLVKRTGEKVFLECVQDMDHENMFWYRQDPGLGLRLIYFSYDVKMKEKGDIPEGYSVSREKKERFSLILESASTNQTSMYLCASSRQGFNTGELFFGEGSRLTVL.

This chain links TRBV28 with TRBJ1-2; no clear D gene. V shed 6 bases and J shed 5 bases, with 13 bases lying between them. CDR1 and CDR2 (germline): MDHEN, SYDVKM. The CDR3 is 13 amino acids. The CDR3, as DNA: TGTGCCAGCAGCCCCGGGAGCCCGTATGGCTACACCTTC. Encoded protein: CASSPGSPYGYTF.

J is TRBJ2-2 and V is TRBV2; 13 nucleotides line up with TRBD2. Germline values: CDR1 SNHLY, CDR2 FYNNEI. Losses at the gene ends were 5 bases for V and 6 bases for J; bases not matched to a gene: 3. The CDR3 totals 15 residues. CDR3 loop: CASSTSGGAPGELFF. For the CDR3, the DNA is TGTGCCAGCAGTACTAGCGGGGGGGCCCCCGGGGAGCTGTTTTTT.

V is TRBV14 and J is TRBJ1-1, with a tentative D call TRBD1 (5 bases). The germline V gene encodes CDR1 SGHDN and CDR2 FVKESK. The CDR3 covers 15 residues. The V end lost 5 bases, the J end lost 6 bases, and 19 bases lay between the germline ends. The CDR3 nucleotides read TGTGCCAGCAGCACCGAGCCAGGGCACGGTGCTGAAGCTTTCTTT. Protein product: CASSTEPGHGAEAFF.

The chain carries TRBV3-1 (or the pseudogene TRBV3-2) and TRBJ2-2, with TRBD2 matching over 7 bases. CDR1 LGHDT and CDR2 YNNKEL come from the germline V gene (reference sequence). CDR3 length equals 17 residues. V was pared by 0 bases and J by 5 bases, with 9 bases of the junction left unmatched. The CDR3 here is CASSQDRERGRTGELFF. The CDR3 coding sequence is TGTGCCAGCAGCCAAGATCGGGAGCGGGGTAGGACCGGGGAGCTGTTTTTT.

The chain couples TRBV7-2 to TRBJ2-2; D uncertain. Trimming pared 2 bases from V and 6 bases from J, leaving 16 bases between. This CDR3 spans 16 amino acids. The V gene's germline CDR1 is SGHTA and CDR2 FQGNSA. CDR3 protein: CASSLWIGDSPGELFF. CDR3 coding DNA: TGTGCCAGCAGCTTATGGATAGGCGACTCGCCCGGGGAGCTGTTTTTT.

This clone was recorded a few times. The chain employs TRBV14 and TRBJ2-7; no reliable D call. Trimming took 1 base from V and 6 from J, leaving 10 bases between them. This CDR3 has 13 residues. CDR1 is SGHDN and CDR2 is FVKESK in the germline V gene. CDR3 sequence: CASSQAWSTEQYF. DNA for the CDR3: TGTGCCAGCAGCCAAGCGTGGTCCACCGAGCAGTACTTC.

The rearrangement uses TRBV2 and TRBJ1-5; possibly TRBD1 for D (5 bases). CDR1 and CDR2 (germline): SNHLY, FYNNEI. The CDR3 length is 13 residues. The V end was cut by 7 bases, the J end by 1 base, with 8 bases between. The CDR3: CASTGDSNQPQHF. CDR3 bases: TGTGCCAGCACCGGGGACAGCAATCAGCCCCAGCATTTT. The whole variable domain, remainder taken from reference TRBV2 and TRBJ1-5, is EPEVTQTPSHQVTQMGQEVILRCVPISNHLYFYWYRQILGQKVEFLVSFYNNEISEKSEIFDDQFSVERPDGSNFTLKIRSTKLEDSAMYFCASTGDSNQPQHFGDGTRLSIL.

The chain recombines TRBV7-2 with TRBJ1-2, with 7 bases that match TRBD1. The V segment lost 1 base and the J segment 7 bases; nucleotides outside the gene matches: 3. Germline V gene lookup returns CDR1 SGHTA and CDR2 FQGNSA. The CDR3 length is 13 residues. The CDR3 DNA reads TGTGCCAGCAGCTTAGGACAGGGCAGTGGCTACACCTTC. As protein: CASSLGQGSGYTF. The entire variable domain, with the rest obtained from reference TRBV7-2 and TRBJ1-2, is as follows: GAGVSQSPSNKVTEKGKDVELRCDPISGHTALYWYRQSLGQGLEFLIYFQGNSAPDKSGLPSDRFSAERTGGSVSTLTIQRTQQEDSAVYLCASSLGQGSGYTFGSGTRLTVV.

This clone came up once. The rearrangement joins TRBV4-3 to TRBJ2-7; D unresolved. Germline V gene sequence: CDR1 LGHNA, CDR2 YSLEER. V lost 0 bases and J 4 bases, leaving 7 bases between the germline ends. This CDR3 is 13 amino acids long. CDR3 sequence (DNA): TGCGCCAGCAGCCAAGATCTAAGGTACGAGCAGTACTTC. The encoded protein is CASSQDLRYEQYF.

The chain carries TRBV5-4 and TRBJ1-3; weak D call: TRBD1 (5 bases). Trimming removed 0 bases at V and 0 bases at J, with 13 bases between. The length of the CDR3 is 17 residues. Germline CDR1 SGHNT, CDR2 YYREEE (reference sequence). The DNA of the CDR3 is TGTGCCAGCAGCTTGGTTACGGGGCCGAGCTCTGGAAACACCATATATTTT. Translation gives CASSLVTGPSSGNTIYF.

The chain recombines TRBV24-1 with TRBJ2-1; 11 bases map to TRBD2. J was trimmed by 4 bases and V by 2 bases; bases with no gene match: 3. CDR1 is KGHDR and CDR2 is SFDVKD in the germline V gene. The CDR3 is 16 residues long. CDR3 sequence (DNA): TGTGCCACCAGTGATTCGGGACTAGCGGATTACAATGAGCAGTTCTTC. Translated, it gives CATSDSGLADYNEQFF.

V and J are TRBV18 and TRBJ1-1; D uncertain. Trimming shortened V by 5 bases and J by 1 base, and 11 bases separated the two germline ends. The CDR3 has 14 amino acids. Germline values: CDR1 KGHSH, CDR2 LQKENI. The CDR3 sequence is CASSAGEGNTEAFF. The CDR3 nucleotides are TGTGCCAGCTCAGCAGGAGAGGGGAACACTGAAGCTTTCTTT. Full variable domain (missing parts from reference TRBV18 and TRBJ1-1): NAGVMQNPRHLVRRRGQEARLRCSPMKGHSHVYWYRQLPEEGLKFMVYLQKENIIDESGMPKERFSAEFPKEGPSILRIQQVVRGDSAAYFCASSAGEGNTEAFFGQGTRLTVV.

This sequence joins TRBV5-5 and TRBJ1-5; TRBD1 matches 9 bases. The CDR3 is 15 residues long. The germline gives CDR1 SGHKS, CDR2 YYEKEE (reference sequence). V lost 4 bases and J lost 6; bases outside the gene matches: 8. CDR3 sequence (DNA): TGTGCCAGCAGCGAAGGACAGGGGATCGGTCAGCCCCAGCATTTT. As protein: CASSEGQGIGQPQHF.

The count of this clone is one. The rearrangement links TRBV4-1 to TRBJ1-5, with D perhaps TRBD1 (5 bases). V lost 1 base and J lost 0, with 16 bases in between. The germline gives CDR1 MGHRA, CDR2 YSYEKL. This CDR3 comprises 18 residues. In DNA, the CDR3 is TGCGCCAGCAGCCAAGTGCCAGGGACGGTGTATAGCAATCAGCCCCAGCATTTT. This encodes CASSQVPGTVYSNQPQHF.

The V and J genes are TRBV23-1 and TRBJ2-1, with 8 positions matching TRBD1. TRBV23-1 belongs to the ORF category, with a function that is uncertain. The junction had 9 bases not matched to a gene; V was cut back by 2 bases and J by 0 bases. The CDR3 consists of 18 residues. For the CDR3, the DNA is TGCGCCAGCAGTCAAGGGACAGGAGTCTTGTACTCCTACAATGAGCAGTTCTTC. Translated, it gives CASSQGTGVLYSYNEQFF.

This chain joins TRBV19 and TRBJ1-1; no clear D gene. The CDR3 has 14 amino acids. Germline V gene data show CDR1 as LNHDA and CDR2 as SQIVND (reference sequence). The V end was cut by 5 bases, the J end by 8 bases, with 18 bases between. CDR3 in DNA: TGTGCCAGTAGTCCTCCCCTACTTAGGGAAGAAGCTTTCTTT. It yields the protein CASSPPLLREEAFF.

V and J are TRBV11-3 and TRBJ2-3; D may be TRBD1 or TRBD2 (6 bases each). Germline assignment: CDR1 SGHNT and CDR2 YENEEA. The CDR3 loop spans 16 amino acids. Trimming stripped 4 bases from V and 6 bases from J, with 20 bases between. CDR3 protein: CASSSQGTTRRDTQYF. In DNA form, the CDR3 reads TGTGCCAGCAGCTCACAGGGAACGACTAGAAGGGATACGCAGTATTTT.

The genes are TRBV20-1 and TRBJ2-7; possible D gene TRBD2, 6 bases. The CDR3 runs 16 residues. V was shortened by 3 bases and J by 5 bases, with 23 bases between the two germline ends. Germline V gene data show CDR1 as DFQATT and CDR2 as SNEGSKA (reference sequence). CDR3 nucleotides: TGCAGTGCTAGTGCTCAAGGAATGCCCGGGGGTAACGAGCAGTACTTC. Residues: CSASAQGMPGGNEQYF.

This clone was found once. This chain joins TRBV9 and TRBJ2-2, with D perhaps matching TRBD2 (5 bases). V lost 0 bases, J lost 5 bases, and 17 bases lay in between. Germline V gene lookup returns CDR1 SGDLS and CDR2 YYNGEE. CDR3 size: 17 residues. DNA of the CDR3: TGTGCCAGCAGCGTAGGAGGAGGACTGGGCGGGACCGGGGAGCTGTTTTTT. Protein: CASSVGGGLGGTGELFF.